The 20 T cell receptor beta chains reported below all come from one sample, sequenced in a study of OX40 agonist ivuxolimab in advanced cancers. Repertoires were generated with immunoSEQ multiplex PCR, while TCRdb's copy carries only in-frame clones and drops some. The sample gives approximately 86,000 clones, about 82% of which show up once; 5.5% to 7.5% is in the top ten. The sequencing used CD4+ or CD8+ T cells sorted from blood, collected in a trial of the OX40 agonist ivuxolimab. Receptors originate from an adult with an advanced solid tumor such as melanoma, head and neck, liver or kidney cancer.

J is TRBJ2-2 and V is TRBV7-2; D could derive from TRBD1 or TRBD2 (5 bases each). The V gene lost 1 base and the J gene lost 6 bases, with 9 bases spanning the gap. This CDR3 is 14 amino acids long. In germline, CDR1 is SGHTA, CDR2 FQGNSA. The CDR3 is CASSLVGEAGELFF. CDR3 coding DNA: TGTGCCAGCAGCTTAGTGGGGGAAGCCGGGGAGCTGTTTTTT.

The table lists this clone with a few counts. The chain is built from TRBV5-1 and TRBJ1-2; 10 bases line up with TRBD1. Looked up from germline, CDR1 is SGHRS and CDR2 is YFSETQ. The CDR3 runs 14 residues. Trimming at V came to 4 bases and at J to 8 bases, leaving 8 bases not matched to a gene. The DNA of the CDR3 is TGCGCCAGCAGCCAGGGACAGGGGTCTAGGGGCTACACCTTC. Its translation: CASSQGQGSRGYTF.

The gene calls are TRBV11-2 and TRBJ1-6; 8 bases match TRBD1. The CDR3 totals 15 residues. Germline CDR1 reads SGHAT; CDR2 reads FQNNGV. V shed 2 bases, J shed 7 bases, and the junction held 4 bases outside the gene matches. Here the CDR3 reads CASSLRNRGNSPLHF. CDR3 DNA: TGTGCCAGCAGCTTACGAAACAGGGGGAATTCACCCCTCCACTTT.

This chain connects TRBV14 to TRBJ2-5; D is ambiguous. This CDR3 contains 15 residues. Germline CDR1 and CDR2: SGHDN and FVKESK. Between the trimmed V and J ends, which lost 4 bases and 5 bases, there was a span of 17 bases. The CDR3 coding sequence is TGTGCCAGCAGCCCCGGGTGGGTCCCGGCGGAGACCCAGTACTTC. Translating gives CASSPGWVPAETQYF. The full variable domain, with the rest looked up from reference TRBV14 and TRBJ2-5, is EAGVTQFPSHSVIEKGQTVTLRCDPISGHDNLYWYRRVMGKEIKFLLHFVKESKQDESGMPNNRFLAERTGGTYSTLKVQPAELEDSGVYFCASSPGWVPAETQYFGPGTRLLVL.

The J gene is TRBJ2-1, the V gene TRBV10-1, with 11 bases lining up with TRBD2. From germline, CDR1 is WNHNN and CDR2 SYGVQD (reference sequence). There are 17 residues in the CDR3. V was pared by 0 bases and J by 6 bases, with 7 bases of the junction left unmatched. The DNA for the CDR3 is TGCGCCAGCAGTGAGTCGGTAGTAGCGGGGGGGCTCAATGAGCAGTTCTTC. Protein: CASSESVVAGGLNEQFF.

The chain links TRBV30 to TRBJ2-7; D is undetermined. Germline V gene lookup returns CDR1 GTSNPN and CDR2 SVGIG (reference sequence). Trimming removed 0 bases from V and 3 bases from J, with 18 bases in between. The CDR3 contains 16 residues. CDR3 loop: CAWSVGHGLINYEQYF. CDR3 nucleotide sequence: TGTGCCTGGAGTGTAGGTCATGGTTTAATAAACTACGAGCAGTACTTC.

This clone came up once. The rearrangement links TRBV6-6 to TRBJ2-5; D call uncertain. Germline V lookup: CDR1 MNHNY, CDR2 SVGAGI (reference sequence). V was pared by 5 bases and J by 5 bases, with 15 bases between. The CDR3 is 14 amino acids. CDR3 in DNA: TGTGCCAGCAGTGCCCCGGCGTCTCGGGAGACCCAGTACTTC. This sequence encodes CASSAPASRETQYF.

The chain recombines TRBV7-2 with TRBJ2-6; no reliable D call. The CDR3 runs 15 residues. Per the germline V gene, CDR1 is SGHTA and CDR2 is FQGNSA. V lost 3 bases and J lost 1, with 7 bases in between. DNA for the CDR3: TGTGCCAGCAGCTTTCTAGTATCTGGGGCCAACGTCCTGACTTTC. Amino acids: CASSFLVSGANVLTF.

The chain employs TRBV5-1 and TRBJ2-3; D is unclear. CDR1 and CDR2 (germline): SGHRS, YFSETQ. Deletions cut 4 bases from V and 2 bases from J, with 5 bases between. The CDR3 loop spans 12 amino acids. CDR3 region: CASSLHTDTQYF. In DNA, the CDR3 is TGCGCCAGCAGCCTACACACAGATACGCAGTATTTT.

The V and J genes are TRBV29-1 and TRBJ1-2, with 9 bases lining up with TRBD1. Germline values: CDR1 SQVTM, CDR2 ANQGSEA. CDR3 size: 13 residues. The V gene end was trimmed by 6 bases and the J gene end by 4 bases; junction bases not matched to a gene: 6. The CDR3 reads CSVNRGRPYGYTF. The CDR3, as DNA: TGCAGCGTGAACAGGGGGCGCCCCTATGGCTACACCTTC.

This clone came up a few times. The chain has TRBV7-8 and TRBJ2-3, with 7 nucleotides matching TRBD2. Per the germline V gene, CDR1 is SGHVS and CDR2 is FQNEAQ. The junction had 9 bases not matched to a gene; V was cut back by 5 bases and J by 10 bases. The CDR3 consists of 13 residues. CDR3: CASSKTGLGAQYF. The CDR3 DNA reads as TGTGCCAGCAGCAAAACAGGACTAGGCGCGCAGTATTTT.

This chain links TRBV9 with TRBJ2-5; 8 positions match TRBD2. V lost 3 bases and J lost 5; bases outside the gene matches: 9. In germline, CDR1 is SGDLS, CDR2 YYNGEE. The CDR3 runs 15 residues. CDR3 DNA sequence: TGTGCCAGCAGCGACGGGGGGGCCAGGAGCGAGACCCAGTACTTC. Translation: CASSDGGARSETQYF. Complete variable domain (other parts from reference TRBV9 and TRBJ2-5): DSGVTQTPKHLITATGQRVTLRCSPRSGDLSVYWYQQSLDQGLQFLIQYYNGEERAKGNILERFSAQQFPDLHSELNLSSLELGDSALYFCASSDGGARSETQYFGPGTRLLVL.

This clone was seen a few times. The V and J genes are TRBV7-9 and TRBJ1-5; D is ambiguous. Germline CDR1 SEHNR, CDR2 FQNEAQ (reference sequence). The CDR3 extends over 12 amino acids. The ends were cut back, 2 bases at V and 3 bases at J, with 2 bases in the middle. CDR3 nucleotides: TGTGCCAGCAGCTTACCCAATCAGCCCCAGCATTTT. Protein product: CASSLPNQPQHF. Based on the CDR3 plus reference TRBV7-9 and TRBJ1-5, the full variable domain is DTGVSQNPRHKITKRGQNVTFRCDPISEHNRLYWYRQTLGQGPEFLTYFQNEAQLEKSRLLSDRFSAERPKGSFSTLEIQRTEQGDSAMYLCASSLPNQPQHFGDGTRLSIL.

CDR3 nucleotide sequence: TGTGCCTGGAGAAGCGGAGGGCCCCTCCACTTT. Its translation is CAWRSGGPLHF. The rearrangement links TRBV30 to TRBJ1-6; D not resolved. This CDR3 is built from 11 residues. Trimming took 3 bases from V and 13 from J, leaving 10 bases between them. Germline V gives CDR1 GTSNPN, CDR2 SVGIG (reference sequence).

The chain has TRBV18 and TRBJ2-7, with D tentatively TRBD1 or TRBD2 (5 bases each). Looked up from germline, CDR1 is KGHSH and CDR2 is LQKENI. This CDR3 comprises 14 residues. Trimming took off 3 bases at V and 5 bases at J, with 14 bases between the two ends. This chain's CDR3 is CASSPGVGFDEQYF. CDR3 DNA: TGTGCCAGCTCACCGGGGGTAGGGTTCGACGAGCAGTACTTC.

The chain couples TRBV5-6 to TRBJ1-6; TRBD1 might be the D (5 bases). V lost 0 bases, J lost 0 bases, and 13 bases lay in between. From germline, CDR1 is SGHDT and CDR2 YYEEEE. This CDR3 has 18 residues. This chain's CDR3 is CASSLGGAASSYNSPLHF. The DNA for the CDR3 is TGTGCCAGCAGCTTGGGTGGGGCAGCGAGCTCCTATAATTCACCCCTCCACTTT.

V gene TRBV10-3 combines with J gene TRBJ2-3, with TRBD1 matching 8 bases. This CDR3 is built from 15 residues. V was clipped by 6 bases and J by 2 bases; unmatched bases: 7. Germline CDR1 ENHRY, CDR2 SYGVKD. The CDR3, as DNA: TGTGCCATCAGCCGGGAGACAGGGGTCACAGATACGCAGTATTTT. Amino acids: CAISRETGVTDTQYF.

In this sample, this clone turned up once. This chain uses TRBV9 with TRBJ2-5, with TRBD2 matching 9 bases. The CDR3 totals 15 residues. The V and J ends lost 3 bases and 2 bases, in that order; junction bases with no gene match: 5. Germline V gene sequence: CDR1 SGDLS, CDR2 YYNGEE. In nucleotides, the CDR3 is TGTGCCAGCAGCGGGAGCGGGAGGATACAAGAGACCCAGTACTTC. Its translation: CASSGSGRIQETQYF.

The rearrangement links TRBV5-4 to TRBJ2-1; TRBD1 agrees at 7 bases. CDR1 is SGHNT and CDR2 is YYREEE in the germline V gene (reference sequence). This CDR3 region has 14 residues. The trim removed 4 bases at V and 7 bases at J, leaving 8 bases unmatched. The CDR3 nucleotides read TGTGCCAGCAGCCGACAGGGTACGGGGAATGAGCAGTTCTTC. Translating it yields CASSRQGTGNEQFF.

The CDR3 DNA reads as TGTGCCAGCAGCTTAGGGGGGACTCCCCAGGCTGGCTACACCTTC. It translates to CASSLGGTPQAGYTF. This chain uses TRBV7-9 with TRBJ1-2; possibly TRBD1 for D (5 bases). The V gene's germline CDR1 is SEHNR and CDR2 FQNEAQ (reference sequence). The CDR3 runs 15 residues. Trimming shortened V by 1 base and J by 7 bases, and 16 bases separated the two germline ends.